This section outlines one T cell receptor beta chain sequence together with its context. V shed 3 bases, J shed 4 bases, and the junction held 12 bases outside the gene matches. Germline values: CDR1 KGHDR, CDR2 SFDVKD. The CDR3 has 19 residues. Only in-frame clones appear in the TCRdb table, and some are missing; sequencing was by immunoSEQ multiplex PCR. This table holds some 300,000 clones, around 90% found once. These data originate in a study of blood T cell repertoires in COVID-19. The clonotype was recovered from an older woman in a cohort exposed to, infected with or recovered from COVID-19 (not recorded which). This chain links TRBV24-1 with TRBJ2-6; TRBD1 agrees at 9 bases. Sequenced material: PBMCs or T cells enriched from blood (not recorded which). The CDR3 is CATSDPPGTGFGGANVLTF. The CDR3 DNA is TGTGCCACCAGTGATCCGCCCGGGACAGGGTTCGGCGGGGCCAACGTCCTGACTTTC.